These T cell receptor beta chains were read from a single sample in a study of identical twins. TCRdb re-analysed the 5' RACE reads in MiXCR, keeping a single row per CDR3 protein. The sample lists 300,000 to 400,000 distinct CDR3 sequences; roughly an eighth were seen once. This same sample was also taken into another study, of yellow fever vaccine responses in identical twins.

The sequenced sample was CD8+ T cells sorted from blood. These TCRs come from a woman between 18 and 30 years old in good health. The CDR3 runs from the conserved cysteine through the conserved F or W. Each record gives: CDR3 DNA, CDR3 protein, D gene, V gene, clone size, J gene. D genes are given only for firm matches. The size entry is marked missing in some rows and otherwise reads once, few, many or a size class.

CDR3 DNA: TGTGCCATCAGCGCTGGCGGAGGTGGGGGCTACACCTTC; CDR3 protein: CAISAGGGGGYTF; D gene: -; V gene: TRBV5-4; clone size: -; J gene: TRBJ1-2
CDR3 DNA: TGTGCCAGCAGCCCCGAGAGGGCACCCCTCCACTTT; CDR3 protein: CASSPERAPLHF; D gene: -; V gene: TRBV7-8; clone size: -; J gene: TRBJ1-6
CDR3 DNA: TGTGCCAGTAGTATAGATCCGATGGGCTTAGGAGCTTTCTTT; CDR3 protein: CASSIDPMGLGAFF; D gene: -; V gene: TRBV19; clone size: -; J gene: TRBJ1-1
CDR3 DNA: TGTGCCAGCAGTTTGTTAGCGGGGTTTCACTATGGCTACACCTTC; CDR3 protein: CASSLLAGFHYGYTF; D gene: -; V gene: TRBV28; clone size: -; J gene: TRBJ1-2
CDR3 DNA: TGTGCCAGCAGTTCGCACCTCCGGGGGGCTCGCACAGATACGCAGTATTTT; CDR3 protein: CASSSHLRGARTDTQYF; D gene: -; V gene: TRBV27; clone size: few; J gene: TRBJ2-3
CDR3 DNA: TGTGCCAGCAGCCAAGACCCCTTGGTCAGTCCTTTCTTT; CDR3 protein: CASSQDPLVSPFF; D gene: -; V gene: TRBV4-2; clone size: few; J gene: TRBJ1-1
CDR3 DNA: TGTGCCAGCAGCTGGACACCTGAGCAGTTCTTC; CDR3 protein: CASSWTPEQFF; D gene: -; V gene: TRBV7-9; clone size: -; J gene: TRBJ2-1
CDR3 DNA: TGTGCCAGCAGCGACAGGGAAGATCAGCCCCAGCATTTT; CDR3 protein: CASSDREDQPQHF; D gene: TRBD1; V gene: TRBV27; clone size: few; J gene: TRBJ1-5
CDR3 DNA: TGTGCCAGCAGTTTCCAGGGGGCCCACCCTATCAATGAGCAGTTCTTC; CDR3 protein: CASSFQGAHPINEQFF; D gene: TRBD1; V gene: TRBV27; clone size: medium-sized; J gene: TRBJ2-1
CDR3 DNA: TGTGCCAGCAGTTTGTTTAGGGCTGATGAGCAGTTCTTC; CDR3 protein: CASSLFRADEQFF; D gene: -; V gene: TRBV28; clone size: few; J gene: TRBJ2-1
CDR3 DNA: TGTGCCAGCAGAGGACCCCGGGATGGCTACACCTTC; CDR3 protein: CASRGPRDGYTF; D gene: -; V gene: TRBV2; clone size: -; J gene: TRBJ1-2
CDR3 DNA: TGCAGTGCTAGACACGGTGGGGACACTGAAGCTTTCTTT; CDR3 protein: CSARHGGDTEAFF; D gene: -; V gene: TRBV20-1; clone size: many; J gene: TRBJ1-1
CDR3 DNA: TGTGCCAGCAGCCAAGATAGTGGGACCGAAGAGTACTTC; CDR3 protein: CASSQDSGTEEYF; D gene: -; V gene: TRBV4-2; clone size: -; J gene: TRBJ2-4
CDR3 DNA: TGTGCCAGCAGCTCTACGACAGGGGTCTACAATGAGCAGTTCTTC; CDR3 protein: CASSSTTGVYNEQFF; D gene: TRBD1; V gene: TRBV7-8; clone size: many; J gene: TRBJ2-1
CDR3 DNA: TGTGCCAGCAGTTTAGTTAGATCAGAGGCGGCTTTCTTT; CDR3 protein: CASSLVRSEAAFF; D gene: -; V gene: TRBV12-3/TRBV12-4; clone size: -; J gene: TRBJ1-1
CDR3 DNA: TGTGCCAGCAGCATAGGGACAAACACTGAAGCTTTCTTT; CDR3 protein: CASSIGTNTEAFF; D gene: -; V gene: TRBV5-5; clone size: many; J gene: TRBJ1-1
CDR3 DNA: TGTGCCAGCAGCTTAGCTGCCCTTAGCGGGAACTCCTACAATGAGCAGTTCTTC; CDR3 protein: CASSLAALSGNSYNEQFF; D gene: TRBD2; V gene: TRBV11-1; clone size: few; J gene: TRBJ2-1
CDR3 DNA: TGTGCCAGCAGTTCTTGGACAGGGCAGCCCATGAACACTGAAGCTTTCTTT; CDR3 protein: CASSSWTGQPMNTEAFF; D gene: TRBD1; V gene: TRBV27; clone size: few; J gene: TRBJ1-1
CDR3 DNA: TGTGCCAGCAGCCCTCTGGGGCAGGGGAAGGAAAAACATTTT; CDR3 protein: CASSPLGQGKEKHF; D gene: -; V gene: TRBV12-3/TRBV12-4; clone size: -; J gene: TRBJ1-5
CDR3 DNA: TGTGCCAGCAGCCAAGACCGGGGACTCAATGAGCAGTTCTTC; CDR3 protein: CASSQDRGLNEQFF; D gene: -; V gene: TRBV3-1; clone size: few; J gene: TRBJ2-1
CDR3 DNA: TGCAGTGCTACCAACCCGAACGGGACTAGCGGGATGAGAGTATTTAGCACCGGGGAGCTGTTTTTT; CDR3 protein: CSATNPNGTSGMRVFSTGELFF; D gene: TRBD2; V gene: TRBV20-1; clone size: -; J gene: TRBJ2-2
CDR3 DNA: TGTGCCAGCAGCGACGGGAGTGCCGACGCTTTCTTT; CDR3 protein: CASSDGSADAFF; D gene: -; V gene: TRBV7-3; clone size: -; J gene: TRBJ1-1
CDR3 DNA: TGTGCCAGCAATCCCGGCGGGACTAGTCTCTACAATGAGCAGTTCTTC; CDR3 protein: CASNPGGTSLYNEQFF; D gene: TRBD2; V gene: TRBV2; clone size: few; J gene: TRBJ2-1
CDR3 DNA: TGCGCCAGCAGCGCGGAGGACAACCCCTTCTATGGCTACACCTTC; CDR3 protein: CASSAEDNPFYGYTF; D gene: -; V gene: TRBV4-1; clone size: few; J gene: TRBJ1-2
CDR3 DNA: TGTGCCACCAGCAGACTCCGACAGGGCAACGGGGAGCTGTTTTTT; CDR3 protein: CATSRLRQGNGELFF; D gene: TRBD1; V gene: TRBV15; clone size: few; J gene: TRBJ2-2
CDR3 DNA: TGTGCCAGCAGTTACTCGGGCGGGGGGGCCACAGATACGCAGTATTTT; CDR3 protein: CASSYSGGGATDTQYF; D gene: TRBD2; V gene: TRBV6-5; clone size: few; J gene: TRBJ2-3
CDR3 DNA: TGTGCCAGCAGCGTAGAGGGGGGGGCCACAGATACGCAGTATTTT; CDR3 protein: CASSVEGGATDTQYF; D gene: -; V gene: TRBV9; clone size: many; J gene: TRBJ2-3
CDR3 DNA: TGTGCCAGCTCACCCAGGGAGGGGTTATTAGGAGAGACCCAGTACTTC; CDR3 protein: CASSPREGLLGETQYF; D gene: TRBD2; V gene: TRBV18; clone size: -; J gene: TRBJ2-5
CDR3 DNA: TGTGCCAGCAGCTTTGAGGGGCCCATGAACACTGAAGCTTTCTTT; CDR3 protein: CASSFEGPMNTEAFF; D gene: -; V gene: TRBV5-5; clone size: many; J gene: TRBJ1-1
CDR3 DNA: TGTGCCAGCAGCCCCGGGACAGGAGGAGCTGGGGCCAACGTCCTGACTTTC; CDR3 protein: CASSPGTGGAGANVLTF; D gene: TRBD1; V gene: TRBV14; clone size: -; J gene: TRBJ2-6
CDR3 DNA: TGTGCCAGCAGTTTAATTACTTCGGGGGAGGGAACATTGGATGAGCAGTTCTTC; CDR3 protein: CASSLITSGEGTLDEQFF; D gene: TRBD2; V gene: TRBV28; clone size: few; J gene: TRBJ2-1
CDR3 DNA: TGCGCCAGCAGTGATCTGGGGGCTTCCCATCAGCCCCAGCATTTT; CDR3 protein: CASSDLGASHQPQHF; D gene: -; V gene: TRBV10-2; clone size: -; J gene: TRBJ1-5
CDR3 DNA: TGTGCCAGCAGCCAAGAGATGTCCTCGGGGGGCCCCTACAATGAGCAGTTCTTC; CDR3 protein: CASSQEMSSGGPYNEQFF; D gene: -; V gene: TRBV4-2; clone size: -; J gene: TRBJ2-1
CDR3 DNA: TGCAGTGCTAGATCGGGGGAACACAATGAGCAGTTCTTC; CDR3 protein: CSARSGEHNEQFF; D gene: -; V gene: TRBV20-1; clone size: -; J gene: TRBJ2-1
CDR3 DNA: TGTGCCAGCACCCTTGCTCCGGGACAGTACTACAATGAGCAGTTCTTC; CDR3 protein: CASTLAPGQYYNEQFF; D gene: TRBD1; V gene: TRBV11-2; clone size: -; J gene: TRBJ2-1
CDR3 DNA: TGTGCCACCAGTGATTTAAGGGGACAGGGAAACACCGGGGAGCTGTTTTTT; CDR3 protein: CATSDLRGQGNTGELFF; D gene: TRBD1; V gene: TRBV24-1; clone size: -; J gene: TRBJ2-2
CDR3 DNA: TGCGCCAGCAGCTTGGGCGACAGGGAAGCTTTCTTT; CDR3 protein: CASSLGDREAFF; D gene: -; V gene: TRBV5-1; clone size: many; J gene: TRBJ1-1
CDR3 DNA: TGCAGTGCTTGGGACAGGGTGGACACTGAAGCTTTCTTT; CDR3 protein: CSAWDRVDTEAFF; D gene: TRBD1; V gene: TRBV20-1; clone size: -; J gene: TRBJ1-1
CDR3 DNA: TGCAGTGCTAGAGGGCTTGGACAGGGGGACTACAATGAGCAGTTCTTC; CDR3 protein: CSARGLGQGDYNEQFF; D gene: TRBD1; V gene: TRBV20-1; clone size: -; J gene: TRBJ2-1
CDR3 DNA: TGTGCCAGCAGCAATACAGGGGACGGCGGAGGTAATTCACCCCTCCACTTT; CDR3 protein: CASSNTGDGGGNSPLHF; D gene: TRBD1; V gene: TRBV12-3/TRBV12-4; clone size: -; J gene: TRBJ1-6
CDR3 DNA: TGTGCCAGCAGTGGCTCCTTGGTGGATGAGCAGTTCTTC; CDR3 protein: CASSGSLVDEQFF; D gene: -; V gene: TRBV27; clone size: -; J gene: TRBJ2-1
CDR3 DNA: TGTGCCATCAGTGAGTCGGCCAGGGGAGACACTGAAGCTTTCTTT; CDR3 protein: CAISESARGDTEAFF; D gene: -; V gene: TRBV10-3; clone size: -; J gene: TRBJ1-1
CDR3 DNA: TGTGCCAGCAGCCAAGACGCCGGGGGGGGGCCCAATGAGCAGTTCTTC; CDR3 protein: CASSQDAGGGPNEQFF; D gene: TRBD2; V gene: TRBV4-2; clone size: few; J gene: TRBJ2-1
CDR3 DNA: TGTGCCAGCAGCGTAGGAGGAGGCGGGGGCGCCTACGAGCAGTACTTC; CDR3 protein: CASSVGGGGGAYEQYF; D gene: -; V gene: TRBV9; clone size: -; J gene: TRBJ2-7
CDR3 DNA: TGTGCCAGCAGCCCCGAAGGAGGCGGCAGGGGTGCTCATTCACCCCTCCACTTT; CDR3 protein: CASSPEGGGRGAHSPLHF; D gene: -; V gene: TRBV11-1; clone size: -; J gene: TRBJ1-6
CDR3 DNA: TGCAGCGTTCTCGGGATTGAAGCTTTCTTT; CDR3 protein: CSVLGIEAFF; D gene: -; V gene: TRBV29-1; clone size: few; J gene: TRBJ1-1
CDR3 DNA: TGTGCCAGCAGTCTGAGACTAGCGGGGGCGGAAGAGACCCAGTACTTC; CDR3 protein: CASSLRLAGAEETQYF; D gene: TRBD2; V gene: TRBV7-6; clone size: few; J gene: TRBJ2-5
CDR3 DNA: TGTGCCAGCAGCCCCATGGGATACGAGCAGTACTTC; CDR3 protein: CASSPMGYEQYF; D gene: -; V gene: TRBV7-6; clone size: -; J gene: TRBJ2-7
CDR3 DNA: TGCAGCGTGCGACAGGGCTATGAAAAACTGTTTTTT; CDR3 protein: CSVRQGYEKLFF; D gene: TRBD1; V gene: TRBV29-1; clone size: few; J gene: TRBJ1-4
CDR3 DNA: TGTGCCAGCAGCGGAAGGGACAGGATTGGTCTTGGCTACACCTTC; CDR3 protein: CASSGRDRIGLGYTF; D gene: TRBD1; V gene: TRBV7-9; clone size: -; J gene: TRBJ1-2
CDR3 DNA: TGTGCCAGCAGCGTAGGCTCCCGCTACACCTTC; CDR3 protein: CASSVGSRYTF; D gene: -; V gene: TRBV9; clone size: many; J gene: TRBJ1-2
CDR3 DNA: TGTGCCAGCAGTAACCCCTCGGGGGAGACCCAGTACTTC; CDR3 protein: CASSNPSGETQYF; D gene: -; V gene: TRBV12-3/TRBV12-4; clone size: -; J gene: TRBJ2-5
CDR3 DNA: TGTGCCAGCAGCGAAGAGGGGACTCCCAATGAGCAGTTCTTC; CDR3 protein: CASSEEGTPNEQFF; D gene: -; V gene: TRBV9; clone size: -; J gene: TRBJ2-1
CDR3 DNA: TGCAGTGCTAGCCCAGCGGGAGGGCCCGAAACGTTGGAGCAGTACTTC; CDR3 protein: CSASPAGGPETLEQYF; D gene: TRBD2; V gene: TRBV20-1; clone size: many; J gene: TRBJ2-7